This T cell receptor beta chain was profiled in a study of cytomegalovirus exposure and HLA in healthy donors. For this clone: The same CDR3 can be traced to other DNA sequences in this sample.

Data came from immunoSEQ multiplex PCR; TCRdb stores just in-frame clones and leaves some out. The profile shows 150,000 to 200,000 clones, roughly 88% of them singletons. The CDR3 runs 13 residues. Trimming took off 4 bases at V and 3 bases at J, with 10 bases between the two ends. CDR1 SGHRS and CDR2 YFSETQ come from the germline V gene. The rearrangement links TRBV5-1 to TRBJ1-1, with a possible D match to TRBD1 (5 bases). The TCR comes from a woman in her thirties in good health and CMV-seropositive. Sequencing used PBMCs. CDR3 DNA: TGCGCCAGCAGCCCCAGGGTGGACACTGAAGCTTTCTTT. It codes for CASSPRVDTEAFF.